The 10 T cell receptor beta chains reported below all come from one sample, sequenced in a study of regulatory T cells in long-lasting Graves disease (dated by TCRdb to about 2021). Explained via the paper, the time point label denotes: persistent/refractory GD, antithyroid drugs over 5 years with positive TRAb. For both TCR sequencing and RNA sequencing, RNA was extracted from PBMCs in TRIzol. Library preparation was by multiplex PCR. Sequenced using an Illumina HiSeq 4000. CDR3 regions were amplified by Arm-PCR with iRepertoire HTBI primers to construct TCR beta libraries. Through fastp at Q25 and MiXCR, TCRdb rebuilt clones from the public reads, retaining in-frame beta chains. Here each entry gathers all rows of one CDR3 protein and keeps the most common genes and DNA. A total of under 450,000 distinct CDR3 sequences appear in this sample, about 23% of them only once. The ten largest clones represent about 29% of the sample.

The sequenced sample was peripheral blood mononuclear cells (PBMCs), obtained when the disease was refractory, from a patient treated with antithyroid drugs. Receptor source: a woman aged 40 to 50 with Graves disease. Donor details come from another sample of the same person, matched by shared clones.

This clonotype was recorded once. The V gene is TRBV5-6, the J gene TRBJ2-2; TRBD1 agrees at 8 bases. The trim removed 1 base at V and 4 bases at J, leaving 6 bases unmatched. This CDR3 is built from 16 residues. Germline lookup yields CDR1 SGHDT and CDR2 YYEEEE. This CDR3 is CASSLTGQGGTGELFF. The CDR3 bases are TGTGCCAGCAGCTTGACAGGACAGGGAGGCACCGGGGAGCTGTTTTTT.

In this sample, this clonotype turned up once. Given a much more abundant clone one base away, this may be a read error. The missing conserved phenylalanine or tryptophan at the end of this CDR3 makes a read error likely. J is TRBJ1-5 and V is TRBV7-8; D remains unclear. V dropped 5 bases and J dropped 2 bases, with 13 bases sitting between them. The CDR3 is made up of 15 amino acids. Germline V gives CDR1 SGHVS, CDR2 FQNEAQ. The CDR3 protein is CASSLGPEGNQPQHC. DNA of the CDR3: TGTGCCAGCAGCCTAGGGCCTGAGGGCAATCAGCCCCAGCATTGT.

There are many counts of this clonotype. The V call is TRBV12-3 or TRBV12-4, the J call TRBJ1-5, with a tentative D call TRBD1 (6 bases). The CDR3 totals 15 residues. The V end lost 4 bases, the J end lost 3 bases, and 13 bases lay between the germline ends. CDR3 coding DNA: TGTGCCAGCAGTTCGGCAGGGGACTACAATCAGCCCCAGCATTTT. Translated, it gives CASSSAGDYNQPQHF.

The sample holds a few counts of this clonotype. The CDR3 loop is CASTRGGINGELFF. The CDR3 DNA sequence: TGTGCCAGCACCCGAGGCGGGATAAATGGGGAGCTGTTTTTT. The chain joins TRBV6-1 to TRBJ2-2; maybe TRBD2 (6 bases). Germline V lookup: CDR1 MNHNS, CDR2 SASEGT. V was cut by 7 bases and J by 8 bases, with 17 bases left in between. This CDR3 region has 14 residues.

This clonotype has more than one count but fewer than ten. V gene TRBV28 combines with J gene TRBJ2-1; no definite D call. CDR3 length: 14 residues. Trimming cost V 2 bases and J 8 bases, with 13 bases left between them. Germline values: CDR1 MDHEN, CDR2 SYDVKM. DNA for the CDR3: TGTGCCAGCAGTTTACGAGAGCCGGATGATGAGCAGTTCTTC. Translating gives CASSLREPDDEQFF.

This clonotype was found many times. The gene calls are TRBV24-1 and TRBJ1-4, with D maybe TRBD1 (6 bases). In germline, CDR1 is KGHDR, CDR2 SFDVKD. Trimming stripped 3 bases from V and 4 bases from J, with 11 bases between. The CDR3 spans 15 residues. The CDR3 coding sequence is TGTGCCACCAGTGATCGTTCGGACAGTAATGAAAAACTGTTTTTT. It codes for CATSDRSDSNEKLFF.

This clonotype was seen ten or more times. The chain uses TRBV20-1 and TRBJ2-5; 11 bases are shared with TRBD2. This CDR3 spans 13 amino acids. V lost 6 bases, J lost 2 bases, and 2 bases stayed unmatched. Per germline, CDR1 DFQATT and CDR2 SNEGSKA (reference sequence). CDR3 sequence: CSARTSGQETQYF. The CDR3 DNA is TGCAGTGCCAGGACTAGCGGGCAAGAGACCCAGTACTTC.

In its sample, this clonotype was seen many times. The CDR3: CASSSIQGSWETQYF. Written as DNA, the CDR3 is TGTGCCAGCAGCTCAATACAGGGGAGTTGGGAGACCCAGTACTTC. The chain combines TRBV11-2 with TRBJ2-5; 7 positions match TRBD1. Germline CDR1 SGHAT, CDR2 FQNNGV. V shed 4 bases and J 5 bases; nucleotides not matched to a gene: 10. The CDR3 runs 15 residues.

The table lists this clonotype with a few counts. The rearrangement joins TRBV6-1 to TRBJ1-5; TRBD1 matches at 11 bases. The CDR3 is 15 residues long. The V segment lost 7 bases and the J segment 6 bases; nucleotides outside the gene matches: 8. Germline V gene sequence: CDR1 MNHNS, CDR2 SASEGT. This chain's CDR3 is CASTAGQGVSQPQHF. For the CDR3, the DNA is TGTGCCAGCACCGCGGGACAGGGGGTCAGTCAGCCCCAGCATTTT.

The chain uses TRBV7-9 and TRBJ2-7; TRBD2 matches 13 bases. The V gene end was trimmed by 5 bases and the J gene end by 5 bases; junction bases not matched to a gene: 6. This CDR3 is 15 amino acids long. CDR1 and CDR2 (germline): SEHNR, FQNEAQ (reference sequence). The CDR3 is CASSRTSGSSNEQYF. CDR3 DNA: TGTGCCAGCAGCAGGACTAGCGGGAGTTCCAACGAGCAGTACTTC.